This is a list of T cell receptor beta chains from one sample in a study of shared clonotypes between healthy human individuals. This table comes from immunoSEQ multiplex PCR, and its TCRdb copy is limited to in-frame clones, with some not included. The sample records 2.5 million or so clones, approximately 90% being singletons. Input material: naive CD4+ T cells sorted from blood. The source of these receptors is a young man in good health. The CDR3 runs from the conserved cysteine through the conserved F or W. A D gene is named only where the DNA matches it firmly. Some rows mark clone size as missing; the rest say once, few, many or name a class of expanded clone.

clone_size: NA; j_call: TRBJ2-4; d_call: TRBD2; v_call: TRBV19; cdr3_aa: CASTGLAGGHVTQNIQYF; cdr3_nt: TGTGCCAGTACGGGACTAGCGGGAGGACACGTTACCCAAAACATTCAGTACTTC
clone_size: NA; j_call: TRBJ2-1; d_call: NA; v_call: TRBV10-3; cdr3_aa: CAITAEGIPYNEQFF; cdr3_nt: TGTGCCATCACCGCAGAAGGGATCCCCTACAATGAGCAGTTCTTC
clone_size: NA; j_call: TRBJ2-7; d_call: TRBD1; v_call: TRBV6-5; cdr3_aa: CASITTGGHEQYF; cdr3_nt: TGTGCCAGCATCACGACAGGGGGCCACGAGCAGTACTTC
clone_size: once; j_call: TRBJ2-7; d_call: TRBD2; v_call: TRBV5-6; cdr3_aa: CASTSRLAGQYF; cdr3_nt: TGTGCCAGCACCTCGAGACTAGCGGGGCAGTACTTC
clone_size: NA; j_call: TRBJ1-5; d_call: TRBD1; v_call: TRBV18; cdr3_aa: CASSSQTGQNQPQHF; cdr3_nt: TGTGCCAGCTCATCTCAAACGGGACAGAATCAGCCCCAGCATTTT
clone_size: once; j_call: TRBJ1-5; d_call: NA; v_call: TRBV2; cdr3_aa: CASSDQGRSNQPQHF; cdr3_nt: TGTGCCAGCAGTGACCAGGGACGAAGCAATCAGCCCCAGCATTTT
clone_size: NA; j_call: TRBJ2-7; d_call: TRBD1; v_call: TRBV28; cdr3_aa: CASTQRTGGYEQYF; cdr3_nt: TGTGCCAGCACTCAGAGGACAGGGGGCTACGAGCAGTACTTC
clone_size: NA; j_call: TRBJ1-1; d_call: NA; v_call: TRBV6-5; cdr3_aa: CASSYSPGWSTEAFF; cdr3_nt: TGTGCCAGCAGTTACTCCCCCGGCTGGTCCACTGAAGCTTTCTTT
clone_size: NA; j_call: TRBJ2-2; d_call: TRBD2; v_call: TRBV5-1; cdr3_aa: CASSSGLDSTGELFF; cdr3_nt: TGCGCCAGCAGCTCGGGACTAGACTCCACCGGGGAGCTGTTTTTT
clone_size: NA; j_call: TRBJ2-7; d_call: NA; v_call: TRBV5-3; cdr3_aa: CARSLVVSTYEQYF; cdr3_nt: TGTGCCAGAAGCTTGGTTGTCAGCACCTACGAGCAGTACTTC
clone_size: NA; j_call: TRBJ2-7; d_call: NA; v_call: TRBV28; cdr3_aa: CASSPRRAEQYF; cdr3_nt: TGTGCCAGCAGTCCCCGGAGGGCCGAGCAGTACTTC
clone_size: NA; j_call: TRBJ1-5; d_call: NA; v_call: TRBV5-6; cdr3_aa: CASSLGIGLNQPQHF; cdr3_nt: TGTGCCAGCAGCTTGGGGATAGGGTTGAATCAGCCCCAGCATTTT
clone_size: NA; j_call: TRBJ1-4; d_call: TRBD1; v_call: TRBV30; cdr3_aa: CAWSPPGGQVYEKLFF; cdr3_nt: TGTGCCTGGAGTCCCCCGGGGGGACAGGTTTATGAAAAACTGTTTTTT
clone_size: NA; j_call: TRBJ2-7; d_call: NA; v_call: TRBV7-2; cdr3_aa: CASSPDRPQFYEQYF; cdr3_nt: TGTGCCAGCAGCCCGGACAGACCACAATTCTACGAGCAGTACTTC
clone_size: NA; j_call: TRBJ1-6; d_call: NA; v_call: TRBV5-5; cdr3_aa: CASSLDHNSPLHF; cdr3_nt: TGTGCCAGCAGCTTGGATCATAATTCACCCCTCCACTTT
clone_size: NA; j_call: TRBJ2-4; d_call: NA; v_call: TRBV19; cdr3_aa: CASSLTGWVNIQYF; cdr3_nt: TGTGCCAGTAGCTTAACGGGGTGGGTCAACATTCAGTACTTC
clone_size: NA; j_call: TRBJ2-4; d_call: NA; v_call: TRBV28; cdr3_aa: CASSLYLIGTKNIQYF; cdr3_nt: TGTGCCAGCAGTTTATACCTAATTGGGACAAAAAACATTCAGTACTTC
clone_size: NA; j_call: TRBJ1-6; d_call: NA; v_call: TRBV14; cdr3_aa: CASSQETGNSPLHF; cdr3_nt: TGTGCCAGCAGCCAAGAGACAGGCAATTCACCCCTCCACTTT
clone_size: once; j_call: TRBJ2-3; d_call: TRBD1; v_call: TRBV5-8; cdr3_aa: CASSRQGTKTDTQYF; cdr3_nt: TGTGCCAGCAGCCGACAGGGGACGAAGACAGATACGCAGTATTTT
clone_size: NA; j_call: TRBJ1-6; d_call: TRBD1; v_call: TRBV28; cdr3_aa: CASSSGDRDFSYNSPLHF; cdr3_nt: TGTGCCAGCAGTTCCGGGGACAGGGATTTTTCTTATAATTCACCCCTCCACTTT
clone_size: NA; j_call: TRBJ2-6; d_call: NA; v_call: TRBV6-6; cdr3_aa: CASSSSSGANVLTF; cdr3_nt: TGTGCCAGCAGTTCCAGCTCTGGGGCCAACGTCCTGACTTTC
clone_size: NA; j_call: TRBJ2-2; d_call: NA; v_call: TRBV2; cdr3_aa: CASSLSWSLGELFF; cdr3_nt: TGTGCCAGCAGCCTATCCTGGTCCCTCGGGGAGCTGTTTTTT
clone_size: NA; j_call: TRBJ1-1; d_call: TRBD1; v_call: TRBV7-8; cdr3_aa: CASSLSTGMNTEAFF; cdr3_nt: TGTGCCAGCAGCTTATCGACAGGGATGAACACTGAAGCTTTCTTT
clone_size: NA; j_call: TRBJ1-2; d_call: NA; v_call: TRBV25-1; cdr3_aa: CASSGDNYGYTF; cdr3_nt: TGTGCCAGCAGTGGGGACAACTATGGCTACACCTTC
clone_size: NA; j_call: TRBJ1-2; d_call: NA; v_call: TRBV4-1; cdr3_aa: CASSQGFGYTF; cdr3_nt: TGCGCCAGCAGCCAAGGATTTGGCTACACCTTC
clone_size: NA; j_call: TRBJ2-2; d_call: TRBD2; v_call: TRBV5-1; cdr3_aa: CASSSGLTNTGELFF; cdr3_nt: TGCGCCAGCAGCTCGGGACTAACCAACACCGGGGAGCTGTTTTTT
clone_size: NA; j_call: TRBJ2-3; d_call: TRBD1; v_call: TRBV30; cdr3_aa: CAWSGEGASSTDTQYF; cdr3_nt: TGTGCCTGGAGTGGAGAGGGGGCGTCGTCCACAGATACGCAGTATTTT
clone_size: NA; j_call: TRBJ1-4; d_call: NA; v_call: TRBV6-1; cdr3_aa: CAIRTATNEKLFF; cdr3_nt: TGTGCCATAAGGACAGCTACAAATGAAAAACTGTTTTTT
clone_size: once; j_call: TRBJ1-1; d_call: NA; v_call: TRBV5-1; cdr3_aa: CASSFWGTEAFF; cdr3_nt: TGCGCCAGCAGCTTCTGGGGAACAGAAGCTTTCTTT
clone_size: NA; j_call: TRBJ1-2; d_call: TRBD1; v_call: TRBV27; cdr3_aa: CASSLWGRQGYYGYTF; cdr3_nt: TGTGCCAGCAGTTTATGGGGTCGACAGGGGTACTATGGCTACACCTTC